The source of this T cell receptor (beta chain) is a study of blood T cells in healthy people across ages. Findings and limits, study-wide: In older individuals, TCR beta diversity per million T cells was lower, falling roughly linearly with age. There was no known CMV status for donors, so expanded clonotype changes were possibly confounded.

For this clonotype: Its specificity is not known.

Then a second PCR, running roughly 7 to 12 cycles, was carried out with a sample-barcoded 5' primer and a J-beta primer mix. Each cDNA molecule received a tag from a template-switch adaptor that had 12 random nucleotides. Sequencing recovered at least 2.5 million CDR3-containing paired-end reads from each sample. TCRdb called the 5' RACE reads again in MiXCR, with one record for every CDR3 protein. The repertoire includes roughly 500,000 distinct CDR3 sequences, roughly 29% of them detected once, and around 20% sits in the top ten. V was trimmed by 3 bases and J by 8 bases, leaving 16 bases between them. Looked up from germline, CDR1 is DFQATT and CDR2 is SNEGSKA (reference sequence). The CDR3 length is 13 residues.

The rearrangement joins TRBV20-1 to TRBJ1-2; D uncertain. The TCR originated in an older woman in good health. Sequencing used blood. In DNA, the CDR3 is TGCAGTGCTAGGCCGAGGCAGGCCTCCGGCTACACCTTC. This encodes CSARPRQASGYTF.